Presented here are 7 T cell receptor beta chains from one specimen sequenced in a study of T cell clonotyping in hematopoietic cell transplantation. Using immunoSEQ multiplex PCR, the repertoire was profiled, and TCRdb retains in-frame clones only, with some absent. Altogether more than 65,000 clones are present, around 94% being singletons, with the ten largest covering roughly 1.7%. Sequencing input: peripheral blood mononuclear cells. The receptors here all came from a man aged 50-60 years in good health. Some clones in this sample may be carry-over from other donors' samples.

The sample holds one count of this clone. The chain recombines TRBV9 with TRBJ1-6; D is unresolved. Germline values: CDR1 SGDLS, CDR2 YYNGEE. Trimming removed 0 bases from V and 10 bases from J, with 11 bases in between. The CDR3 loop spans 14 amino acids. The CDR3: CASSVGEFGSPLHF. The CDR3 DNA follows: TGTGCCAGCAGCGTAGGGGAGTTTGGGTCACCCCTCCACTTT.

The V gene is TRBV5-6, the J gene TRBJ2-3; D is possibly TRBD1 (6 bases). The CDR3 length is 15 residues. The V gene lost 2 bases and the J gene lost 2 bases, with 12 bases spanning the gap. CDR1 is SGHDT, CDR2 YYEEEE, per germline. CDR3 DNA: TGTGCCAGCAGCTTCGTGACAGGTTACACAGATACGCAGTATTTT. Translation gives CASSFVTGYTDTQYF.

The V gene is TRBV6-1, the J gene TRBJ2-7; D not certain. This CDR3 has 12 amino acids. Germline-derived CDR1 and CDR2 are MNHNS and SASEGT. V was clipped by 2 bases and J by 5 bases, with 7 bases between them. CDR3 sequence: CASSENSDEQYF. The CDR3 DNA is TGTGCCAGCAGTGAAAATTCGGACGAGCAGTACTTC.

The chain joins TRBV28 to TRBJ1-1; weak D call: TRBD1 (5 bases). There are 13 residues in the CDR3. Germline values: CDR1 MDHEN, CDR2 SYDVKM. V gave up 2 bases and J gave up 4 bases, with 8 bases separating them. The CDR3 region has the DNA TGTGCCAGCAGTTTAACACAGGCCACTGAAGCTTTCTTT. This codes for CASSLTQATEAFF.

The chain joins TRBV28 to TRBJ1-5; 7 bases are shared with TRBD1. The CDR3 covers 13 residues. V was clipped by 8 bases and J by 4 bases; unmatched bases: 5. From germline, CDR1 is MDHEN and CDR2 SYDVKM. CDR3 coding DNA: TGTGCCAGCCAAATACAGGGGAATCAGCCCCAGCATTTT. Protein: CASQIQGNQPQHF.

The gene calls are TRBV5-4 and TRBJ2-7; D is tentatively TRBD1 or TRBD2 (5 bases each). Trimming took off 4 bases at V and 3 bases at J, with 17 bases between the two ends. The CDR3 has 15 amino acids. The germline V gene has CDR1 SGHNT and CDR2 YYREEE (reference sequence). Written as DNA, the CDR3 is TGTGCCAGCAGCCCGGCAGTGGGACGAGACTACGAGCAGTACTTC. It specifies CASSPAVGRDYEQYF.

This chain connects TRBV2 to TRBJ2-7; no clear D. There are 9 residues in the CDR3. The germline V and J ends were trimmed by 11 bases and 3 bases, with 5 bases remaining between them. CDR1 is SNHLY and CDR2 is FYNNEI in the germline V gene. CDR3 in DNA: TGTGCCGGAATCTACGAGCAGTACTTC. It yields the protein CAGIYEQYF.